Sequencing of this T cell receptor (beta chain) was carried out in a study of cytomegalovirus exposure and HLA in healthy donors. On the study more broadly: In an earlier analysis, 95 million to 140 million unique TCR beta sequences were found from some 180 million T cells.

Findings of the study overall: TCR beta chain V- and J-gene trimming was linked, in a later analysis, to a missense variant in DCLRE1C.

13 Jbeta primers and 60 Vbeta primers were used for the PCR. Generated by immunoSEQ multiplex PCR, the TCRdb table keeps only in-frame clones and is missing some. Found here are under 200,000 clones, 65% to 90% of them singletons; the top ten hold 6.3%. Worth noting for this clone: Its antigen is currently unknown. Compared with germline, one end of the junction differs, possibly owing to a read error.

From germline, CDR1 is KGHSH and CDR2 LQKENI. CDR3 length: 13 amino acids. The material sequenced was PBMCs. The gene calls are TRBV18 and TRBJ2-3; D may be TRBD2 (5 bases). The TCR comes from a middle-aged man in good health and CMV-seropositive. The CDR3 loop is CASSEGSTDAQYF. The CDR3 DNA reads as TGTGCCAGCTCAGAGGGAAGCACAGATGCGCAGTATTTT.